This T cell receptor beta chain originates from a study of T cells in Graves' hyperthyroidism and ophthalmopathy. This CDR3 has 15 residues. From germline, CDR1 is SGHKS and CDR2 YYEKEE (reference sequence). The TCR beta CDR3 regions underwent amplification using RNA transcripts as the source. A first-round RT-PCR of the TCR CDR3 used the HTBI primer set. TCRdb independently ran MiXCR on the multiplex PCR reads; one entry per CDR3 protein. This table has 350,000 to 450,000 distinct CDR3 sequences, over 12% appearing once. Ophthalmopathy in the patients scored at least 3 on Clinical Activity Score and at least 4 on NOSPECS grade, lasting under 3 months. 10 ml of fresh peripheral blood supplied the PBMCs. A note on this clonotype: A read error is possible here, since a much larger clone lies one base away.

Sequencing was done on a sample of blood. This rearrangement joins TRBV5-5 to TRBJ2-5; no clear D gene. The sequence was collected from a man between 50 and 59 years old with Graves' ophthalmopathy. CDR3 in DNA: TGTGCCAGCAGCTTGGAGGTTAGCAAGGCAGAGACCCCGTACTTC. Translation: CASSLEVSKAETPYF.